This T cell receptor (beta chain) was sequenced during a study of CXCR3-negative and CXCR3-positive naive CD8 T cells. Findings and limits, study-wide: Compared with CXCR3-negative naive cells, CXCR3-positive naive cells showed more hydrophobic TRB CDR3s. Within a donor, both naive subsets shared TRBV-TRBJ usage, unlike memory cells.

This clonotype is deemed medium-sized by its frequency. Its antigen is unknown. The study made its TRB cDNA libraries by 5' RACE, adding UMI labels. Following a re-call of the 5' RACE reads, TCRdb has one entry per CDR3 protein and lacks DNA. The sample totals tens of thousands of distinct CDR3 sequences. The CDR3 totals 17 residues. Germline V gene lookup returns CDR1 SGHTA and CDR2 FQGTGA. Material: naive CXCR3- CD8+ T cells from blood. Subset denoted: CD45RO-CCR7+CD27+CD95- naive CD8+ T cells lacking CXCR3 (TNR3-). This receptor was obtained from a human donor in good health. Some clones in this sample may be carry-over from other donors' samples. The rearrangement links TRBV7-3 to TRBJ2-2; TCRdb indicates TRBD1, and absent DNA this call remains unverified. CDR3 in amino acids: CASSHLRDRVNTGELFF.